This T cell receptor (beta chain) was sequenced in a study of identical twins. TCRdb processed the 5' RACE reads anew with MiXCR; each CDR3 protein has one entry. The sample consists of roughly 150,000 distinct CDR3 sequences, approximately 4% of them appearing once. The CDR3 extends over 15 amino acids. In germline, CDR1 is KGHDR, CDR2 SFDVKD. With 4 bases removed from V and 0 bases from J, the gap between germline ends came to 11 bases. In this sample, this clonotype turned up many times. This chain joins TRBV24-1 and TRBJ2-5; D possibly corresponds to TRBD1 (6 bases). The sequence was obtained from a man between 18 and 29 years old in good health. Sequenced sample: memory T cells sorted from blood. The CDR3 loop is CATSDPTGNQETQYF. The CDR3, as DNA: TGTGCCACCAGTGACCCTACAGGGAACCAAGAGACCCAGTACTTC.